This T cell receptor (beta chain) was observed in a study of shared clonotypes between healthy human individuals. Study at large: CD4 naive and CD4 memory each took three plates per donor, while CD8 naive took two and CD8 memory one. Study-wide findings and caveats: Larger richness was generally estimated for naive than memory subsets.

CDR1 and CDR2 from the germline V gene are LNHDA and SQIVND (reference sequence). V was trimmed by 4 bases and J by 2 bases, leaving 15 bases between them. The CDR3 has 15 residues. Here immunoSEQ multiplex PCR was the method, and the copy in TCRdb shows in-frame clones only, minus some. The top ten clones hold 0.067% of a sample with more than 150,000 clones, about 93% of them seen once. As to this clone: No antigen is known for it.

The rearrangement uses TRBV19 and TRBJ2-7; tentatively, D is TRBD2 (7 bases). This receptor was identified in a woman in her 30s in good health. Sequencing was performed on naive CD4+ T cells sorted from blood. Stated subset: CD45RA+ positively selected. The CDR3 here is CASSRGASGTYEQYF. DNA of the CDR3: TGTGCCAGTAGTAGGGGGGCTAGCGGAACCTACGAGCAGTACTTC. The whole variable domain, remainder taken from reference TRBV19 and TRBJ2-7, is DGGITQSPKYLFRKEGQNVTLSCEQNLNHDAMYWYRQDPGQGLRLIYYSQIVNDFQKGDIAEGYSVSREKKESFPLTVTSAQKNPTAFYLCASSRGASGTYEQYFGPGTRLTVT.